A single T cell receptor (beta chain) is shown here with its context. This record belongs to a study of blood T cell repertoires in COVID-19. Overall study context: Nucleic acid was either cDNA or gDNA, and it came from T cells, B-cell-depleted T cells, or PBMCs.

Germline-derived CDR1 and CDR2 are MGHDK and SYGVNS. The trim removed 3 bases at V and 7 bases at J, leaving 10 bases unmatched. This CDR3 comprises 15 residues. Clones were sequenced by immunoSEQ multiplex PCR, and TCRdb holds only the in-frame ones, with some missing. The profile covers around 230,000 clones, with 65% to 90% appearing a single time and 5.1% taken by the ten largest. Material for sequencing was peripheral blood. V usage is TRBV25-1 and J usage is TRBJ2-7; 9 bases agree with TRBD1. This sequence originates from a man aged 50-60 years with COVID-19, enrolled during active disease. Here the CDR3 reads CASSDPGTGSQEQYF. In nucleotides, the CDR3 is TGTGCCAGCAGTGACCCCGGGACAGGGTCTCAGGAGCAGTACTTC.